A selection of T cell receptor beta chains follows, all from one sample in a study of beta chain features in type 1 diabetes. Sequencing used immunoSEQ multiplex PCR; TCRdb keeps in-frame clones, though not all of them. The table records roughly 120,000 clones, approximately 37% of them present only once. The sequenced material came from stem cell memory CD4+ T cells from blood. Receptors originate from a woman between 18 and 29 years old in good health. Both conserved end residues are part of each CDR3. A D gene is named only where the DNA matches it firmly. The size entry is marked missing in some rows and otherwise reads once, few, many or a size class.

D gene	V gene	CDR3 length	clone size	J gene	CDR3 protein	CDR3 DNA
NA	TRBV29-1	14	NA	TRBJ2-7	CSVVSRVGTYEQYF	TGCAGCGTTGTTTCGCGGGTAGGCACCTACGAGCAGTACTTC
TRBD2	TRBV7-3	18	NA	TRBJ2-3	CASSLNPLTSGSTDTQYF	TGTGCCAGCAGCTTAAACCCCCTGACTAGCGGGAGCACAGATACGCAGTATTTT
NA	TRBV5-1	15	NA	TRBJ2-7	CASSHYQGPSYEQYF	TGCGCCAGCAGCCATTACCAGGGGCCCTCCTACGAGCAGTACTTC
NA	TRBV11-2	16	NA	TRBJ1-1	CASTRQVLLMNTEAFF	TGTGCCAGCACCAGACAGGTCTTACTCATGAACACTGAAGCTTTCTTT
NA	TRBV5-1	14	NA	TRBJ2-3	CASSVDRLPSTQYF	TGCGCCAGCAGCGTAGACAGGTTGCCGAGTACGCAGTATTTT
TRBD1	TRBV18	13	NA	TRBJ2-7	CASEQGNRDEQYF	TGTGCCAGCGAACAGGGGAATCGAGACGAGCAGTACTTC
TRBD2	TRBV10-3	14	NA	TRBJ2-1	CATLSSGGENEQFF	TGTGCCACCCTGTCTAGCGGAGGGGAGAATGAGCAGTTCTTC
TRBD2	TRBV9	14	few	TRBJ2-2	CASKDSGRTGELFF	TGTGCCAGCAAGGATAGCGGGCGCACCGGGGAGCTGTTTTTT
TRBD2	TRBV18	18	NA	TRBJ2-2	CASSPQTGLAGVTGELFF	TGTGCCAGCTCCCCACAAACAGGACTAGCGGGAGTCACCGGGGAGCTGTTTTTT
TRBD1	TRBV7-9	15	few	TRBJ2-7	CASNTGTGEPYEQYF	TGTGCCAGCAACACCGGGACAGGAGAGCCCTACGAGCAGTACTTC
NA	TRBV7-3	17	NA	TRBJ2-7	CASSLNPRGTTLYKQYF	TGTGCCAGCAGCTTAAATCCGCGGGGTACGACGTTATATAAGCAGTACTTC
TRBD1	TRBV5-1	16	NA	TRBJ1-2	CASSARTGALNYGYTF	TGCGCCAGCAGCGCCCGGACAGGGGCCCTCAACTATGGCTACACCTTC
TRBD1	TRBV4-1	19	NA	TRBJ1-4	CASSQDPPGGGRANEKLFF	TGCGCCAGCAGCCAAGATCCTCCAGGGGGAGGTCGTGCTAATGAAAAACTGTTTTTT
TRBD1	TRBV19	13	few	TRBJ1-5	CASGQALNQPQHF	TGTGCCAGTGGACAGGCCCTCAATCAGCCCCAGCATTTT
NA	TRBV20-1	11	NA	TRBJ2-1	CSAQRNNEQFF	TGCAGTGCTCAGCGGAATAATGAGCAGTTCTTC
TRBD2	TRBV27	18	NA	TRBJ2-3	CASTDGHWPGLDTDTQYF	TGTGCCAGCACCGACGGACACTGGCCGGGACTAGACACAGATACGCAGTATTTT
NA	TRBV7-8	15	few	TRBJ1-1	CASSHLRGMNTEAFF	TGTGCCAGCAGCCACCTCAGGGGAATGAACACTGAAGCTTTCTTT
NA	TRBV5-1	15	NA	TRBJ1-1	CASSLVPGMNTEAFF	TGCGCCAGCAGCTTGGTCCCAGGGATGAACACTGAAGCTTTCTTT
NA	TRBV7-8	15	NA	TRBJ2-1	CASSFGSGVYNEQFF	TGTGCCAGCAGCTTCGGTAGCGGAGTATACAATGAGCAGTTCTTC
NA	TRBV27	14	NA	TRBJ1-2	CASSLSVEGSGYTF	TGTGCCAGCAGTTTATCGGTGGAGGGGAGCGGCTACACCTTC
TRBD1	TRBV28	15	NA	TRBJ1-2	CASSLTGQGAPGYTF	TGTGCCAGCAGTCTTACGGGACAGGGGGCGCCAGGCTACACCTTC
NA	TRBV7-9	15	once	TRBJ1-6	CASSLDLGLSSPLHF	TGTGCCAGCAGCTTAGACCTGGGCTTAAGCTCACCCCTCCACTTT
TRBD1	TRBV4-2	15	few	TRBJ1-5	CASSQGTGDNQPQHF	TGTGCCAGCAGCCAAGGTACAGGGGACAATCAGCCCCAGCATTTT
TRBD1	TRBV19	17	NA	TRBJ2-6	CASTRGGQGAILNVLTF	TGTGCCAGTACTCGGGGGGGACAGGGGGCAATTCTCAACGTCCTGACTTTC
NA	TRBV2	14	NA	TRBJ1-2	CASTEGAGGYGYTF	TGTGCCAGCACTGAAGGGGCAGGTGGCTATGGCTACACCTTC